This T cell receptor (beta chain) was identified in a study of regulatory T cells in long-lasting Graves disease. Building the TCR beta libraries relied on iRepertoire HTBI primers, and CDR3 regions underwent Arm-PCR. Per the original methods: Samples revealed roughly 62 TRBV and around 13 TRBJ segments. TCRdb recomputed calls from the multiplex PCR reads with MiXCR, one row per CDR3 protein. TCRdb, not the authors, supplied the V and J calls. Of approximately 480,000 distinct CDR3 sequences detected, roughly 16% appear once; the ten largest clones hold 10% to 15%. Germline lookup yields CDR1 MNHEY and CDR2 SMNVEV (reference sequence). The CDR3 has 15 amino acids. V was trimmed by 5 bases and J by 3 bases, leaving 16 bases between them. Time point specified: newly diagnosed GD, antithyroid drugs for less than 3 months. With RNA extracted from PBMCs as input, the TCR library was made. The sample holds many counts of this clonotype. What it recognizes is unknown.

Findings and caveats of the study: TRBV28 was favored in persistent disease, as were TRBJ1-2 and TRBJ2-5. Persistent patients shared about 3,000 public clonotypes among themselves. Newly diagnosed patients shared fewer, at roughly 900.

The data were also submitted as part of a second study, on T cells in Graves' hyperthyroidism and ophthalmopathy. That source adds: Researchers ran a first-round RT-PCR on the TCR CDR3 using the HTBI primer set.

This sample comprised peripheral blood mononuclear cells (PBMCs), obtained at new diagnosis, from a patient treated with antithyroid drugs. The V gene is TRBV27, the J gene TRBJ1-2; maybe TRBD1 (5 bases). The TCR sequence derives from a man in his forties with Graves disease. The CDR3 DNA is TGTGCCAGCAGTCCCTTACTGATAGGGGACTATGGCTACACCTTC. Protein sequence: CASSPLLIGDYGYTF.